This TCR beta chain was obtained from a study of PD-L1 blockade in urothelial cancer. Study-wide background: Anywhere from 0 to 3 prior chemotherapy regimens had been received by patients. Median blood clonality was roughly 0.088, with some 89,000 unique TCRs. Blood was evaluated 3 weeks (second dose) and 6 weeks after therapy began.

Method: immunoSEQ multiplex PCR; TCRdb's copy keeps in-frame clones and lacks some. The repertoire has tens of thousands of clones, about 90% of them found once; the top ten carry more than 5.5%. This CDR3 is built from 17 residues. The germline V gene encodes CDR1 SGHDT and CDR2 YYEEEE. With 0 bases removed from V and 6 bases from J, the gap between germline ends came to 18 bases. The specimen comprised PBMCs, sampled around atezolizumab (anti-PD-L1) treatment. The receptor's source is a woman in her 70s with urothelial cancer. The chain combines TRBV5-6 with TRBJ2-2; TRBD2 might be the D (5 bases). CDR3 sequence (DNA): TGTGCCAGCAGCTTGGCCTTGGCGGGCTTTCAGTCCGGGGAGCTGTTTTTT. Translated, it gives CASSLALAGFQSGELFF.